This section outlines one T cell receptor beta chain sequence together with its context. Antigen unknown. Stated time point: late sampling 161 to 241 days after vaccination in three convalescent patients. The treatment: approximately nine-day PBMC culture with coronavirus spike peptide pools or control peptides (ViraFEST assay). Wells contained 1.5 million to 2.5 million PBMCs each, and these were cultured with roughly 10 IU/ml IL-2 and roughly 10 ug/ml peptide pools. The sample originates from a study of vaccination and CD4 T cells after COVID-19. Across the whole study: Control cultures, each given a CEFX pool, an HIV-1 Nef pool, or no peptide, were included.

Cultured CD4+ T cells had their DNA profiled by the Oncomine TCR Beta short-read assay. It was cultured CD4+ T cells from which genomic DNA was extracted. TCRdb used MiXCR to reprocess the PCR reads, holding one entry per CDR3 protein. The table has tens of thousands of distinct CDR3 sequences, around a third seen once. V shed 2 bases and J shed 7 bases, with 12 bases lying between them. This CDR3 has 13 residues. Per the germline V gene, CDR1 is SGHKS and CDR2 is YYEKEE (reference sequence). The TCR sequence derives from a human donor who had recovered from COVID-19. The material sequenced was CD4+ T cells from blood, cultured in vitro, taken about 7 months after SARS-CoV-2 vaccination. The chain uses TRBV5-5 and TRBJ1-2, with D possibly TRBD1 on 6 matching bases. The DNA for the CDR3 is TGTGCCAGCAGCTTACAGGGAGAGGGTGGCTACACCTTC. It encodes CASSLQGEGGYTF.